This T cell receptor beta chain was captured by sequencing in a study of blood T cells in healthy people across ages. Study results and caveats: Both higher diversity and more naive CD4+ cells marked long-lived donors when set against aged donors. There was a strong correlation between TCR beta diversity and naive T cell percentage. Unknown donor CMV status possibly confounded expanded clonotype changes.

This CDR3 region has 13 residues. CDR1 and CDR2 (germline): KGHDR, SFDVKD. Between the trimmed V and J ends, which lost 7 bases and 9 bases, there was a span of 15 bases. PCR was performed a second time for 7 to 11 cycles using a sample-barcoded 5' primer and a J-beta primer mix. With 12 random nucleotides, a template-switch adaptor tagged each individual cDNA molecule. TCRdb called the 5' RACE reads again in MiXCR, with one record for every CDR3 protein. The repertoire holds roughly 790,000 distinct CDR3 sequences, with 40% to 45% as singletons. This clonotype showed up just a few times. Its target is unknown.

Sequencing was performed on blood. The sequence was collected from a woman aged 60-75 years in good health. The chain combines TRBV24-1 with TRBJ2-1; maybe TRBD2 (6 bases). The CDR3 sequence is CATSGGALGEQFF. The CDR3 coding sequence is TGTGCCACCAGCGGCGGGGCCCTGGGTGAGCAGTTCTTC.